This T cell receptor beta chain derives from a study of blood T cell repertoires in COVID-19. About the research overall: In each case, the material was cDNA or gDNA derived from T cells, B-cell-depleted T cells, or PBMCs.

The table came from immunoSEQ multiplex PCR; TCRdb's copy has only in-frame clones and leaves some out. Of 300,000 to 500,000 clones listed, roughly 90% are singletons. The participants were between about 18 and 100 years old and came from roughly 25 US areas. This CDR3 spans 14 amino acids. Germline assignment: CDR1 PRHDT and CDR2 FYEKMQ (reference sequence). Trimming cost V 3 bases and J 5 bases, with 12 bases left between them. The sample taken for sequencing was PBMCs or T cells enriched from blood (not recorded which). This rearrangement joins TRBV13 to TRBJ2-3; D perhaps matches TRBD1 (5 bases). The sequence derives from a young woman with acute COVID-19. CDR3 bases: TGTGCCAGCAGCTTGGGCAGAAGGGGAGATACGCAGTATTTT. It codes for CASSLGRRGDTQYF.